A single sample is the source of the 8 T cell receptor beta chains below, sequenced in a study of shared clonotypes between healthy human individuals (TCRdb year 2020). The library was obtained by the immunoSEQ multiplex PCR assay. The table comes from immuneACCESS by way of TCRdb, which keeps in-frame sequences with V and J called. Part of the clones is missing from these tables; in studies checked, under half for an unresolved V gene and the rest for unknown reasons. The sample contains 730,000 or so clones, about two thirds of them found a single time. The top ten clones comprise roughly 1.8% of the sample. Sequencing was performed on memory CD4+ T cells sorted from blood. The cell subset or site tag for this specimen amounts to: CD45RA-negative fraction. Receptors were obtained from a woman in her twenties or thirties in good health.

This clone was observed a handful of times. The V and J genes are TRBV19 and TRBJ2-2; 10 nucleotides agree with TRBD1. The CDR3 is 15 amino acids. J gave up 1 base and V 11 bases, and 7 bases lay outside the gene matches. The germline CDR1 and CDR2 sequences are LNHDA and SQIVND (reference sequence). The CDR3: CAGRRTGGNTGELFF. The CDR3 DNA reads as TGTGCCGGAAGGAGGACAGGGGGGAACACCGGGGAGCTGTTTTTT.

The count of this clone is one. The V call is TRBV18, the J call TRBJ2-2; D is undetermined. Per the germline V gene, CDR1 is KGHSH and CDR2 is LQKENI. Trimming stripped 6 bases from V and 0 bases from J, with 14 bases between. The CDR3 has 16 amino acids. CDR3 amino acids: CASSPVTPANTGELFF. The DNA of the CDR3 is TGTGCCAGCTCGCCGGTGACTCCCGCGAACACCGGGGAGCTGTTTTTT.

J is TRBJ2-3 and V is TRBV6-4; 8 bases match TRBD1. Germline V CDR1 and CDR2: MRHNA, SNTAGT. CDR3 length equals 16 residues. Trimming cost V 6 bases and J 2 bases; bases outside gene matches: 10. The CDR3 region has the DNA TGTGCCAGCAGGACCTTGGACAGGGCCAACACAGATACGCAGTATTTT. Its protein is CASRTLDRANTDTQYF.

The chain carries TRBV5-4 and TRBJ2-1; 7 positions agree with TRBD1. The CDR3 extends over 15 amino acids. V was pared by 4 bases and J by 5 bases, with 9 bases of the junction left unmatched. Germline-derived CDR1 and CDR2 are SGHNT and YYREEE (reference sequence). Here the CDR3 DNA reads TGTGCCAGCAGCCTGGCAGGGGGACGAGACAATGAGCAGTTCTTC. This encodes CASSLAGGRDNEQFF.

V and J are TRBV7-3 and TRBJ2-3, with 10 bases aligning to TRBD2. Germline CDR1 reads SGHTA; CDR2 reads FQGTGA. This CDR3 has 19 residues. The trim removed 6 bases at V and 4 bases at J, leaving 19 bases unmatched. Here the CDR3 DNA reads TGTGCCAGCAGTCGTTTTGGTGCTAGCGGGAGTGTGCAGGCAGATACGCAGTATTTT. Amino acid sequence: CASSRFGASGSVQADTQYF.

The V and J genes are TRBV12-2 and TRBJ2-3; the table's TRBD1 call for D was not verified on the DNA. TRBV12-2 is tagged as a pseudogene. The CDR3 totals 12 residues. The CDR3 nucleotides are TGTGCAAGTCGCTCCCGACAGGTTGCGCAGTATTTT. As protein: CASRSRQVAQYF.

The chain employs TRBV5-3 and TRBJ2-1, with D perhaps TRBD2 (6 bases). TRBV5-3 is an open reading frame, and its role is uncertain. The CDR3 contains 14 residues. The V gene lost 0 bases and the J gene lost 4 bases, with 8 bases spanning the gap. The CDR3 DNA follows: TGTGCCAGAAGCTTGGCCCTAGCGTACAATGAGCAGTTCTTC. This gives the protein CARSLALAYNEQFF.

A few counts support this clone. The V gene is TRBV11-1, the J gene TRBJ2-3, with TRBD1 as a possible D gene (5 bases). Germline CDR1 reads SGHAT; CDR2 reads FQDESV (reference sequence). CDR3 length: 14 amino acids. V shed 1 base and J shed 2 bases, with 7 bases lying between them. For the CDR3, the DNA is TGTGCCAGCAGCTTAGACAGGCCCACAGATACGCAGTATTTT. Translation: CASSLDRPTDTQYF.